This TCR beta chain emerged from a study of shared clonotypes between healthy human individuals. Study overall: For every donor, three CD4 naive, three CD4 memory, two CD8 naive and one CD8 memory plates were used.

TCRdb's table, derived via immunoSEQ multiplex PCR, lists solely in-frame clones and lacks some. The sample lists roughly 2,000,000 clones, about 94% occurring once. CD8 cells regarded as naive lacked CD45RO, were positively chosen for CCR7, and omitted terminally differentiated effector memory CD45RA+ cells. General observations from the study: In general, naive subsets displayed greater estimated richness than memory subsets did.

Concerning this clone: The antigen is not known.

The CDR3 spans 20 residues. Germline V gene lookup returns CDR1 SGDLS and CDR2 YYNGEE. Trimming left V 3 bases short and J 7 bases short, with 31 bases between. This receptor was taken from a man aged 18 to 30 in good health. Specimen: naive CD8+ T cells sorted from blood. V is TRBV9 and J is TRBJ1-4; D is unclear. CDR3 in amino acids: CASSEGRIRDPTESGEKLFF. The CDR3 DNA is TGTGCCAGCAGCGAAGGACGGATCCGGGATCCTACCGAATCGGGTGAAAAACTGTTTTTT.